This T cell receptor beta chain derives from a study of T-cell memory formation after mild COVID-19. Notes on this clonotype: Antigen unknown.

V was cut by 0 bases and J by 6 bases, with 10 bases left in between. Germline V lookup: CDR1 LGHNA, CDR2 YNFKEQ. The CDR3 length is 14 residues. Study-wide results and limits: The main location of contracting CD4+ clones was CM and EM, and that of contracting CD8+ clones was EMRA. SARS-CoV-2 specificity was not confirmed for second-wave clones peaking on day 37.

Each CDR3 protein gets one entry after TCRdb re-called the 5' RACE reads with MiXCR. The table lists approximately 440,000 distinct CDR3 sequences, about 19% of them singletons. Sequenced: PBMCs or a T cell subset sorted from them (not recorded which). V and J are TRBV4-2 and TRBJ2-3, with D possibly TRBD2 on 6 matching bases. The sequence derives from an adult woman who had mild COVID-19 (a few samples of this study predate the infection). Cell type and time point are not known. The DNA of the CDR3 is TGTGCCAGCAGCCAAGATCCGGGAGTGGATACGCAGTATTTT. Translating gives CASSQDPGVDTQYF.